The sequence of this TCR beta chain was determined in a study of PD-1 blockade in mismatch repair-deficient tumors. The germline V gene encodes CDR1 SGHKS and CDR2 YYEKEE (reference sequence). This CDR3 is 15 amino acids long. The junction had 7 bases not matched to a gene; V was cut back by 0 bases and J by 8 bases. TCRdb's table, derived via immunoSEQ multiplex PCR, lists solely in-frame clones and lacks some. Found here are approximately 130,000 clones, approximately 90% of them singletons; the top ten hold roughly 13%. The genes are TRBV5-5 and TRBJ2-1; 8 positions match TRBD2. The source was peripheral blood, collected 44 weeks after starting pembrolizumab. The TCR sequence derives from an adult with mismatch repair-deficient cancer. The DNA of the CDR3 is TGTGCCAGCAGCTTGGGGCTAGCGGGTTGGGATGAGCAGTTCTTC. Amino acid sequence: CASSLGLAGWDEQFF.